The clone carrying this T cell receptor beta chain was counted a single time. Its antigen is not identified. This record belongs to a study of shared clonotypes between healthy human individuals. Looking at the study overall: Samples came from a couple of female and a few male donors aged 18 to 49. For every donor, three CD4 naive, three CD4 memory, two CD8 naive and one CD8 memory plates were used.

The naive CD8 population came from CD45RO-negative cells selected for CCR7, without terminally differentiated effector memory CD45RA+ cells. General study points: Around 5.3% of naive CD4 clonotypes were shared across several donors. Rarefaction revealed incomplete sorted-subset sequencing despite large depth.

The CDR3 sequence is 13 residues long. Germline assignment: CDR1 SGHDT and CDR2 YYEEEE. V lost 4 bases to trimming and J lost 2 bases, with 10 bases between them. Only in-frame clones appear in the TCRdb table, and some are missing; sequencing was by immunoSEQ multiplex PCR. The sample records about 2 million clones, approximately 95% being singletons. The V and J genes are TRBV5-6 and TRBJ2-7; D is unresolved. The sequence came from a man younger than 35 in good health. Sequencing used naive CD8+ T cells sorted from blood. The CDR3 protein is CASSPFPPYEQYF. In nucleotides, the CDR3 is TGTGCCAGCAGCCCCTTCCCACCCTACGAGCAGTACTTC.